Each of the 24 T cell receptor beta chains below was sequenced from the same sample in a study of blood T cell repertoires in COVID-19. TCRdb's copy holds only in-frame clones and misses some; the assay was immunoSEQ multiplex PCR. The sample contains roughly 39,000 clones, 80% to 90% of which appear only once. The sample comprised peripheral blood. Source of these receptors: a woman aged 70-85 years with acute or convalescent COVID-19.

This chain links TRBV7-6 with TRBJ2-2; TRBD2 matches 8 bases. The CDR3 loop spans 16 amino acids. CDR1 and CDR2 (germline): SGHVS, FNYEAQ. The junction had 2 bases not matched to a gene; V was cut back by 2 bases and J by 0 bases. DNA for the CDR3: TGTGCCAGCAGCTTACGCGGGAGGTCGAACACCGGGGAGCTGTTTTTT. Translation: CASSLRGRSNTGELFF. Filled out from reference TRBV7-6 and TRBJ2-2, the complete variable domain reads GAGVSQSPRYKVTKRGQDVALRCDPISGHVSLYWYRQALGQGPEFLTYFNYEAQQDKSGLPNDRFSAERPEGSISTLTIQRTEQRDSAMYRCASSLRGRSNTGELFFGEGSRLTVL.

The rearrangement links TRBV18 to TRBJ1-1; D is unresolved. CDR1 and CDR2 from the germline V gene are KGHSH and LQKENI. The CDR3 has 16 amino acids. The V gene lost 3 bases and the J gene lost 4 bases, with 18 bases spanning the gap. The CDR3 sequence: CASSPTGSSDTTEAFF. The CDR3 bases are TGTGCCAGCTCACCGACCGGGTCCTCGGATACCACTGAAGCTTTCTTT.

The chain is built from TRBV19 and TRBJ2-2, with TRBD1 identical over 8 bases. CDR1 is LNHDA and CDR2 is SQIVND in the germline V gene (reference sequence). V was pared by 6 bases and J by 0 bases, with 3 bases of the junction left unmatched. The CDR3 has 15 amino acids. CDR3 region: CASRIQGANTGELFF. The CDR3 nucleotides read TGTGCCAGTAGAATACAGGGGGCGAACACCGGGGAGCTGTTTTTT.

This clone was seen just once. The V call is TRBV18, the J call TRBJ1-2, with 7 bases fitting TRBD1. The germline V gene has CDR1 KGHSH and CDR2 LQKENI. This CDR3 is built from 13 residues. With V trimmed by 3 bases and J by 4 bases, 2 bases remained unmatched. The CDR3 sequence is CASSPDRSYGYTF. The CDR3 DNA reads as TGTGCCAGCTCACCGGACAGGTCCTATGGCTACACCTTC.

The CDR3 protein is CASRADVTFGYTF. The CDR3 nucleotides are TGTGCCAGCAGGGCGGATGTTACCTTTGGCTACACCTTC. This chain connects TRBV7-2 to TRBJ1-2; D remains unclear. Germline CDR1 reads SGHTA; CDR2 reads FQGNSA. V lost 6 bases and J 7 bases, leaving 15 bases between the germline ends. This CDR3 spans 13 amino acids.

This chain links TRBV7-2 with TRBJ2-2; TRBD2 matches at 14 bases. This CDR3 has 15 residues. The V gene's germline CDR1 is SGHTA and CDR2 FQGNSA. The J segment lost 4 bases and the V segment lost 11 bases, leaving 6 bases of the junction unmatched. The CDR3 loop is CAGGLAGVATGELFF. In DNA, the CDR3 is TGTGCCGGGGGACTAGCGGGAGTAGCCACCGGGGAGCTGTTTTTT.

This clone was seen once. The chain combines TRBV19 with TRBJ1-5; no firm D call. Trimming pared 5 bases from V and 2 bases from J, leaving 13 bases between. The CDR3 is 15 residues long. Germline V gives CDR1 LNHDA, CDR2 SQIVND (reference sequence). The CDR3 is CASSSADWGNQPQHF. The DNA for the CDR3 is TGTGCCAGTAGTTCGGCAGACTGGGGCAATCAGCCCCAGCATTTT.

The gene calls are TRBV29-1 and TRBJ1-5; 7 nucleotides line up with TRBD1. The V gene end was trimmed by 6 bases and the J gene end by 3 bases; junction bases not matched to a gene: 2. CDR3 length: 12 amino acids. Germline V gives CDR1 SQVTM, CDR2 ANQGSEA. CDR3 amino acids: CSVGQHNQPQHF. The CDR3 DNA is TGCAGCGTGGGACAGCACAATCAGCCCCAGCATTTT.

This clone was found a few times. The V call is TRBV7-2, the J call TRBJ1-5; D gene ambiguous. Trimming stripped 2 bases from V and 7 bases from J, with 6 bases between. This CDR3 is built from 12 residues. Germline V gives CDR1 SGHTA, CDR2 FQGNSA. DNA of the CDR3: TGTGCCAGCAGCTTACCCCCACAGCCCCAGCATTTT. This gives the protein CASSLPPQPQHF.

The rearrangement links TRBV5-4 to TRBJ1-1; maybe TRBD1 (5 bases). Trimming removed 5 bases from V and 1 base from J, with 18 bases in between. This CDR3 has 16 amino acids. The germline V gene encodes CDR1 SGHNT and CDR2 YYREEE (reference sequence). CDR3 nucleotides: TGTGCCAGCAGTCCGGGTGCAGGGAAAAAGAACACTGAAGCTTTCTTT. Translated, it gives CASSPGAGKKNTEAFF.

This chain connects TRBV5-1 to TRBJ2-3, with D unclear. This CDR3 region has 14 residues. The ends were cut back, 0 bases at V and 5 bases at J, with 10 bases in the middle. Germline loops: CDR1 SGHRS, CDR2 YFSETQ. CDR3 DNA sequence: TGCGCCAGCAGCTTGGACGGTACGATAGATACGCAGTATTTT. Translating it yields CASSLDGTIDTQYF.

This chain uses TRBV28 with TRBJ1-2; 9 bases are a match to TRBD1. CDR1 and CDR2 (germline): MDHEN, SYDVKM. The length of the CDR3 is 14 residues. V shed 5 bases and J 4 bases; nucleotides not matched to a gene: 5. The chain's CDR3 is CASSTETGGYGYTF. CDR3 coding DNA: TGTGCCAGCAGTACCGAGACAGGGGGCTATGGCTACACCTTC.

J is TRBJ1-2 and V is TRBV28, with TRBD1 identical over 7 bases. This CDR3 has 14 amino acids. Looked up from germline, CDR1 is MDHEN and CDR2 is SYDVKM. V lost 5 bases and J lost 4; bases outside the gene matches: 7. The CDR3 DNA is TGTGCCAGCAGTCCCCCCCGACAGGGCTATGGCTACACCTTC. As protein: CASSPPRQGYGYTF.

The chain is built from TRBV7-2 and TRBJ1-1, with D uncertain. CDR3 length: 14 amino acids. Between the trimmed V and J ends, which lost 6 bases and 3 bases, there was a span of 14 bases. The germline gives CDR1 SGHTA, CDR2 FQGNSA. The CDR3, as DNA: TGTGCCAGCAGGATGTCTACAGATTACACTGAAGCTTTCTTT. Translating it yields CASRMSTDYTEAFF.

This chain connects TRBV6-5 to TRBJ2-3, with D perhaps matching TRBD2 (5 bases). Germline lookup yields CDR1 MNHEY and CDR2 SVGAGI. This CDR3 has 13 amino acids. The V and J ends lost 8 bases and 2 bases respectively, with 11 bases between them. The CDR3 DNA is TGTGCCAGCGCGGACTCTTCCACAGATACGCAGTATTTT. Residues: CASADSSTDTQYF.

The V call is TRBV10-3, the J call TRBJ2-2; 8 bases match TRBD1. Germline V gene data show CDR1 as ENHRY and CDR2 as SYGVKD. The trim removed 4 bases at V and 2 bases at J, leaving 3 bases unmatched. CDR3 length equals 15 residues. This CDR3 reads CAISGQGLNTGELFF. The CDR3 region has the DNA TGTGCCATCAGTGGACAGGGGCTCAACACCGGGGAGCTGTTTTTT.

The rearrangement uses TRBV25-1 and TRBJ2-5; D may be TRBD2 (5 bases). V lost 7 bases to trimming and J lost 1 base, with 10 bases between them. CDR3 length equals 13 residues. Per the germline V gene, CDR1 is MGHDK and CDR2 is SYGVNS. CDR3 nucleotides: TGTGCCAGCACCCCCGGGGTCCAAGAGACCCAGTACTTC. Amino acid sequence: CASTPGVQETQYF.

The CDR3 loop is CASSQETGLTGELFF. The CDR3 nucleotides read TGTGCCAGCAGCCAGGAGACAGGGTTAACCGGGGAGCTGTTTTTT. The chain links TRBV3-1 (or the pseudogene TRBV3-2) to TRBJ2-2, with TRBD1 matching over 7 bases. Germline CDR1 is LGHDT and CDR2 is YNNKEL (reference sequence). There are 15 residues in the CDR3. V shed 3 bases and J 5 bases; nucleotides not matched to a gene: 6.

The V gene is TRBV20-1, the J gene TRBJ1-2, with unresolved D. V was trimmed by 6 bases and J by 4 bases, leaving 9 bases between them. This CDR3 is built from 11 residues. Germline loops: CDR1 DFQATT, CDR2 SNEGSKA (reference sequence). The CDR3 nucleotides are TGCAGTGCAACAAATCTCTATGGCTACACCTTC. Its protein product is CSATNLYGYTF.

The chain couples TRBV6-5 to TRBJ2-3, with D tentatively TRBD1 (5 bases). Trimming took 5 bases from V and 3 from J, leaving 9 bases between them. Germline V gene sequence: CDR1 MNHEY, CDR2 SVGAGI. CDR3 size: 13 residues. CDR3 residues: CASSHRQTDTQYF. The CDR3 DNA sequence: TGTGCCAGCAGTCACAGACAGACAGATACGCAGTATTTT.

This sequence joins TRBV11-2 and TRBJ2-2; D uncertain. The CDR3 has 16 residues. V was clipped by 0 bases and J by 1 base, with 9 bases between them. CDR1 and CDR2 from the germline V gene are SGHAT and FQNNGV. CDR3 nucleotide sequence: TGTGCCAGCAGCTTAGATCAGGCGCTGAACACCGGGGAGCTGTTTTTT. Translating gives CASSLDQALNTGELFF.

The gene calls are TRBV5-1 and TRBJ2-3, with 7 bases fitting TRBD2. The trim removed 6 bases at V and 6 bases at J, leaving 10 bases unmatched. The CDR3 extends over 14 amino acids. Germline CDR1 SGHRS, CDR2 YFSETQ. The CDR3 DNA reads as TGCGCCAGCATGGTCGGGGGGTCCCTGGATACGCAGTATTTT. Amino acids: CASMVGGSLDTQYF.

This rearrangement joins TRBV27 to TRBJ1-1; D not resolved. V was shortened by 0 bases and J by 6 bases, with 20 bases between the two germline ends. This CDR3 has 17 residues. CDR1 MNHEY and CDR2 SMNVEV come from the germline V gene (reference sequence). The CDR3 DNA reads as TGTGCCAGCAGTTTATCGGGCAAATATCGAGCTGTGGCTGAAGCTTTCTTT. This translates into CASSLSGKYRAVAEAFF.

This clone was observed once. The rearrangement links TRBV7-9 to TRBJ2-7; the match to TRBD2 covers 13 bases. CDR1 SEHNR and CDR2 FQNEAQ come from the germline V gene (reference sequence). V dropped 5 bases and J dropped 3; count of bases not matched to a gene: 7. This CDR3 is 16 amino acids long. CDR3 residues: CASSRGTSGAHYEQYV. CDR3 coding DNA: TGTGCCAGCAGCAGAGGGACTAGCGGGGCCCACTACGAGCAGTACGTC.